These 30 T cell receptor beta chains share one sample of origin, sequenced in a study of blood T cell repertoires in COVID-19. Produced via immunoSEQ multiplex PCR; TCRdb's table is partial and in-frame only. The sample has roughly 180,000 clones; about four fifths are singletons. Sequencing was done on a sample of peripheral blood. Receptors originate from a woman older than 75 with active or convalescent COVID-19.

This clone occurred once. The chain recombines TRBV11-2 with TRBJ2-7; the match to TRBD2 covers 8 bases. There are 18 residues in the CDR3. Germline CDR1 SGHAT, CDR2 FQNNGV. V was pared by 3 bases and J by 2 bases, with 15 bases of the junction left unmatched. The CDR3 region has the DNA TGTGCCAGCAGCTTTCCCCCGGGTCTAGCGGGTTCTACCTACGAGCAGTACTTC. Translation: CASSFPPGLAGSTYEQYF. The whole variable domain, filled in from reference TRBV11-2 and TRBJ2-7, reads EAGVAQSPRYKIIEKRQSVAFWCNPISGHATLYWYQQILGQGPKLLIQFQNNGVVDDSQLPKDRFSAERLKGVDSTLKIQPAKLEDSAVYLCASSFPPGLAGSTYEQYFGPGTRLTVT.

The rearrangement joins TRBV4-1 to TRBJ1-2; D is perhaps TRBD1 (6 bases). The germline V and J ends were trimmed by 0 bases and 7 bases, with 12 bases remaining between them. CDR1 is MGHRA and CDR2 is YSYEKL in the germline V gene. The CDR3 contains 14 residues. The CDR3 protein is CASSQEGGALGYTF. CDR3 bases: TGCGCCAGCAGCCAAGAGGGGGGGGCGCTTGGCTACACCTTC.

As for this clone: This specimen includes other DNA sequences encoding the same CDR3. The V and J genes are TRBV6-5 and TRBJ1-1, with TRBD1 matching 7 bases. Germline V gene data show CDR1 as MNHEY and CDR2 as SVGAGI. This CDR3 is built from 13 residues. The J segment lost 3 bases and the V segment lost 5 bases, leaving 3 bases of the junction unmatched. The CDR3 coding sequence is TGTGCCAGCAGTCCACAGGGGTACACTGAAGCTTTCTTT. Translation gives CASSPQGYTEAFF.

The rearrangement uses TRBV5-1 and TRBJ1-1; weak D call: TRBD1 (5 bases). V was trimmed by 4 bases and J by 4 bases, leaving 14 bases between them. The CDR3 contains 14 residues. The germline V gene encodes CDR1 SGHRS and CDR2 YFSETQ. In DNA, the CDR3 is TGCGCCAGCAGCCCACTCTGGGGGGGCACTGAAGCTTTCTTT. Its translation: CASSPLWGGTEAFF.

About this clone: Distinct nucleotide sequences in the sample also encode this CDR3. The rearrangement uses TRBV7-3 and TRBJ1-1; 7 nucleotides line up with TRBD1. The CDR3 consists of 14 residues. The V segment lost 6 bases and the J segment 1 base; nucleotides outside the gene matches: 5. Per germline, CDR1 SGHTA and CDR2 FQGTGA. CDR3 amino acids: CASSRQGTNTEAFF. DNA of the CDR3: TGTGCCAGCAGTAGACAGGGTACGAACACTGAAGCTTTCTTT.

Of note for this clone: Other DNA sequences in the same sample also yield this CDR3. The V call is TRBV12-3 or TRBV12-4, the J call TRBJ2-1; a possible D gene is TRBD1 (6 bases). This CDR3 region has 13 residues. V shed 2 bases and J shed 9 bases, with 11 bases lying between them. Written as DNA, the CDR3 is TGTGCCAGCAGTTTATTACAGGGCGGTGAGCAGTTCTTC. Its translation is CASSLLQGGEQFF.

The gene calls are TRBV11-3 and TRBJ2-1; TRBD2 matches 8 bases. Germline trimming cut 5 bases from V and 8 bases from J; bases unmatched to any gene: 17. CDR1 and CDR2 (germline): SGHNT, YENEEA. The CDR3 is made up of 17 amino acids. DNA for the CDR3: TGTGCCAGCAGCAACTACCAAACTAGCGGTCCTTTAGATGAGCAGTTCTTC. It specifies CASSNYQTSGPLDEQFF.

The chain is built from TRBV19 and TRBJ2-5; 9 nucleotides align to TRBD1. Losses at the gene ends were 7 bases for V and 4 bases for J; bases not matched to a gene: 7. The CDR3 spans 14 residues. Germline CDR1 reads LNHDA; CDR2 reads SQIVND (reference sequence). DNA for the CDR3: TGTGCCAGTACTGCGACAGGGGGTACAGAGACCCAGTACTTC. Protein product: CASTATGGTETQYF.

The V and J genes are TRBV5-1 and TRBJ2-3; a possible D gene is TRBD2 (6 bases). Germline V lookup: CDR1 SGHRS, CDR2 YFSETQ. The CDR3 length is 14 residues. Trimming pared 4 bases from V and 0 bases from J, leaving 9 bases between. The CDR3 coding sequence is TGCGCCAGCAGCGGCCTAGCGAGCACAGATACGCAGTATTTT. Encoded protein: CASSGLASTDTQYF.

The V and J genes are TRBV6-5 and TRBJ1-2, with 7 nucleotides matching TRBD1. The CDR3 runs 15 residues. Losses at the gene ends were 4 bases for V and 4 bases for J; bases not matched to a gene: 9. Germline lookup yields CDR1 MNHEY and CDR2 SVGAGI. In nucleotides, the CDR3 is TGTGCCAGCAGTTCCCAGGGGGGAGAGGGCTATGGCTACACCTTC. Protein: CASSSQGGEGYGYTF.

The rearrangement joins TRBV7-9 to TRBJ2-5; 9 bases line up with TRBD2. This CDR3 comprises 15 residues. Germline V lookup: CDR1 SEHNR, CDR2 FQNEAQ (reference sequence). V trimming: 4 bases; J trimming: 5 bases; junction bases outside the gene matches: 8. The CDR3 spells CASSSFGTSHETQYF. CDR3 in DNA: TGTGCCAGCAGCTCCTTCGGGACTAGCCACGAGACCCAGTACTTC.

The V gene is TRBV5-1, the J gene TRBJ1-1; D remains unclear. CDR3 length equals 16 residues. Trimming stripped 1 base from V and 0 bases from J, with 13 bases between. CDR1 SGHRS and CDR2 YFSETQ come from the germline V gene. The CDR3 sequence is CASSLTGQTMNTEAFF. CDR3 sequence (DNA): TGCGCCAGCAGCTTGACCGGCCAGACTATGAACACTGAAGCTTTCTTT.

The chain carries TRBV27 and TRBJ2-7; 9 bases are a match to TRBD1. The CDR3 runs to 13 residues. CDR1 and CDR2 from the germline V gene are MNHEY and SMNVEV (reference sequence). V shed 6 bases, J shed 3 bases, and the junction held 3 bases outside the gene matches. CDR3 DNA sequence: TGTGCCAGCAGCCGACAGGGGGGCTACGAGCAGTACTTC. Protein sequence: CASSRQGGYEQYF.

This clone was picked up one time. The rearrangement links TRBV30 to TRBJ2-7; TRBD1 agrees at 7 bases. Unmatched junction bases numbered 5, after V lost 2 bases and J lost 4 bases. The CDR3 extends over 13 amino acids. Per germline, CDR1 GTSNPN and CDR2 SVGIG (reference sequence). This chain's CDR3 is CAWSIGTAYEQYF. The CDR3, as DNA: TGTGCCTGGAGTATTGGGACAGCATACGAGCAGTACTTC.

The J gene is TRBJ1-2, the V gene TRBV6-1; 7 nucleotides align to TRBD1. The CDR3 contains 15 residues. The V gene end was trimmed by 0 bases and the J gene end by 4 bases; junction bases not matched to a gene: 5. Germline lookup yields CDR1 MNHNS and CDR2 SASEGT. In DNA form, the CDR3 reads TGTGCCAGCAGTGAAGCCCTAGACAGGGCCTATGGCTACACCTTC. Encoded protein: CASSEALDRAYGYTF.

The J gene is TRBJ1-2, the V gene TRBV18, with D unclear. The CDR3 totals 14 residues. V gave up 2 bases and J gave up 4 bases, with 11 bases separating them. Germline V CDR1 and CDR2: KGHSH, LQKENI. DNA for the CDR3: TGTGCCAGCTCACCAGCGGGCCAAGGCTATGGCTACACCTTC. Translating it yields CASSPAGQGYGYTF.

This chain uses TRBV7-8 with TRBJ2-3, with D unclear. V was clipped by 8 bases and J by 0 bases, with 9 bases between them. Germline loops: CDR1 SGHVS, CDR2 FQNEAQ. The CDR3 sequence is 13 residues long. CDR3 DNA sequence: TGTGCCAGCGGTTACTATAGCACAGATACGCAGTATTTT. Protein product: CASGYYSTDTQYF.

This rearrangement joins TRBV28 to TRBJ1-2, with D possibly being TRBD1 (6 bases). The length of the CDR3 is 14 residues. CDR1 is MDHEN, CDR2 SYDVKM, per germline. Trimming took off 3 bases at V and 5 bases at J, with 13 bases between the two ends. The CDR3 DNA sequence: TGTGCCAGCAGTTTTCTCGGGACAAGTTATGGCTACACCTTC. Translation: CASSFLGTSYGYTF.

The rearrangement joins TRBV5-4 to TRBJ2-2; 8 positions match TRBD2. This CDR3 has 14 amino acids. The V and J ends lost 9 bases and 4 bases, in that order; junction bases with no gene match: 8. Germline V gene lookup returns CDR1 SGHNT and CDR2 YYREEE (reference sequence). DNA of the CDR3: TGTGCCACAGAGCGGGAGAGGGGCACCGGGGAGCTGTTTTTT. Translated: CATERERGTGELFF.

The genes are TRBV5-8 and TRBJ2-2; 10 bases fit TRBD1. Germline CDR1 SGHTS, CDR2 YDEGEE. CDR3 length equals 15 residues. V dropped 4 bases and J dropped 3; count of bases not matched to a gene: 3. CDR3 amino acids: CASSRGQGDTGELFF. CDR3 sequence (DNA): TGTGCCAGCAGCCGAGGACAGGGGGACACCGGGGAGCTGTTTTTT.

This chain connects TRBV9 to TRBJ1-3; unclear D gene. CDR1 is SGDLS, CDR2 YYNGEE, per germline. CDR3 length: 14 residues. V gave up 1 base and J gave up 1 base, with 6 bases separating them. As DNA, the CDR3 is TGTGCCAGCAGCGTAAGCAGGTCTGGAAACACCATATATTTT. This encodes CASSVSRSGNTIYF.

The chain couples TRBV10-3 to TRBJ1-2; D might be TRBD1 (5 bases). Germline-derived CDR1 and CDR2 are ENHRY and SYGVKD. Trimming cost V 8 bases and J 6 bases, with 16 bases left between them. The CDR3 spans 13 residues. CDR3 residues: CAIRLQARDGYTF. CDR3 sequence (DNA): TGTGCCATCCGGCTACAGGCCAGAGATGGCTACACCTTC.

The V call is TRBV14, the J call TRBJ2-2; TRBD2 aligns across 7 bases. V trimming: 4 bases; J trimming: 2 bases; junction bases outside the gene matches: 1. From germline, CDR1 is SGHDN and CDR2 FVKESK. There are 14 residues in the CDR3. The CDR3 DNA reads TGTGCCAGCAGCCGGGACTATAACACCGGGGAGCTGTTTTTT. Its translation is CASSRDYNTGELFF. The entire variable domain, with the rest obtained from reference TRBV14 and TRBJ2-2, is as follows: EAGVTQFPSHSVIEKGQTVTLRCDPISGHDNLYWYRRVMGKEIKFLLHFVKESKQDESGMPNNRFLAERTGGTYSTLKVQPAELEDSGVYFCASSRDYNTGELFFGEGSRLTVL.

The chain is built from TRBV5-1 and TRBJ2-5, with D perhaps TRBD2 (7 bases). V lost 3 bases and J 4 bases, leaving 13 bases between the germline ends. Per the germline V gene, CDR1 is SGHRS and CDR2 is YFSETQ. CDR3 length: 14 amino acids. As DNA, the CDR3 is TGCGCCAGCAGCTCCCCCGGGGGGCTAGAGACCCAGTACTTC. Amino acid sequence: CASSSPGGLETQYF. The full variable domain, rest sourced from reference TRBV5-1 and TRBJ2-5, is KAGVTQTPRYLIKTRGQQVTLSCSPISGHRSVSWYQQTPGQGLQFLFEYFSETQRNKGNFPGRFSGRQFSNSRSEMNVSTLELGDSALYLCASSSPGGLETQYFGPGTRLLVL.

This rearrangement joins TRBV28 to TRBJ2-1, with D unclear. Between the trimmed V and J ends, which lost 2 bases and 0 bases, there was a span of 8 bases. The CDR3 has 15 residues. Germline loops: CDR1 MDHEN, CDR2 SYDVKM. CDR3 region: CASSLLAASYNEQFF. For the CDR3, the DNA is TGTGCCAGCAGTTTACTGGCGGCCTCCTACAATGAGCAGTTCTTC.

The chain combines TRBV4-1 with TRBJ2-5; no firm D call. The germline V and J ends were trimmed by 1 base and 4 bases, with 10 bases remaining between them. In germline, CDR1 is MGHRA, CDR2 YSYEKL. The CDR3 length is 14 residues. The chain's CDR3 is CASSQAARAETQYF. The CDR3 DNA reads TGCGCCAGCAGCCAAGCCGCCCGAGCAGAGACCCAGTACTTC.

This sequence joins TRBV28 and TRBJ1-4; 10 bases fit TRBD1. This CDR3 is built from 15 residues. V gave up 4 bases and J gave up 8 bases; unmatched junction bases: 7. Germline V CDR1 and CDR2: MDHEN, SYDVKM. The DNA for the CDR3 is TGTGCCAGCAGTTCGGCTGGGACAGGGGACGAAAAACTGTTTTTT. It codes for CASSSAGTGDEKLFF.

The chain has TRBV7-3 and TRBJ1-2; TRBD1 might be the D (5 bases). Trimming took 4 bases from V and 4 from J, leaving 10 bases between them. Germline lookup yields CDR1 SGHTA and CDR2 FQGTGA. The CDR3 runs to 13 residues. Written as DNA, the CDR3 is TGTGCCAGCAGCTCAGGGCCCTCCTATGGCTACACCTTC. It yields the protein CASSSGPSYGYTF.

The chain joins TRBV5-1 to TRBJ2-7, with TRBD2 as a possible D gene (5 bases). V was cut by 4 bases and J by 4 bases, with 12 bases left in between. Germline values: CDR1 SGHRS, CDR2 YFSETQ. The CDR3 has 13 residues. The CDR3 region has the DNA TGCGCCAGCAGCCTCCTCCCGGGGTACGAGCAGTACTTC. Translating it yields CASSLLPGYEQYF.

V is TRBV19 and J is TRBJ2-1, with TRBD2 matching 16 bases. CDR1 is LNHDA, CDR2 SQIVND, per germline (reference sequence). V lost 5 bases and J lost 9; bases outside the gene matches: 10. The CDR3 contains 17 residues. In nucleotides, the CDR3 is TGTGCCAGTAGTCCGGGACTAGCGGGAGGGTATCACCGTGAGCAGTTCTTC. Translated, it gives CASSPGLAGGYHREQFF.